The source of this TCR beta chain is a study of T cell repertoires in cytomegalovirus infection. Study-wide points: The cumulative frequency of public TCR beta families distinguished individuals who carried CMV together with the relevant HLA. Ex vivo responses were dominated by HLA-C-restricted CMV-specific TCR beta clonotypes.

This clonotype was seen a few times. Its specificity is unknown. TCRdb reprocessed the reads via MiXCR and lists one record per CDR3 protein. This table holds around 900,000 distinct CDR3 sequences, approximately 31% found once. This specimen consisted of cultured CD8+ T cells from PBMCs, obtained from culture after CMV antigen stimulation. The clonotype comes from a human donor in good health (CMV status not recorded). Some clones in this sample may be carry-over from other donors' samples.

The CDR3 protein is CASSLTLYPRQSYGYTF. The CDR3 DNA reads as TGTGCCAGCAGTTTAACCCTATACCCGAGACAGTCCTATGGCTACACCTTC. This rearrangement joins TRBV12-3 or TRBV12-4 to TRBJ1-2, with D perhaps TRBD1 (5 bases). The CDR3 contains 17 residues. Trimming shortened V by 2 bases and J by 4 bases, and 20 bases separated the two germline ends.